This note documents a single T cell receptor beta chain sequence. V was pared by 0 bases and J by 5 bases, with 24 bases between. CDR1 is LNHNV and CDR2 is YYDKDF in the germline V gene (reference sequence). The CDR3 is 19 residues long. These data belong to a study of identifying expanded T cells in peripheral blood. Using immunoSEQ multiplex PCR, the repertoire was profiled, and TCRdb retains in-frame clones only, with some absent. The profile covers around 120,000 clones, with approximately 80% appearing a single time and 2.5% to 3.5% taken by the ten largest. The receptor was isolated from a person between 18 and 69 years old in good health. This chain joins TRBV15 and TRBJ2-3; either TRBD1 or TRBD2 may fit D (5 bases each). Sequencing used blood. The chain's CDR3 is CATSRDPPGRRTRGDTQYF. The CDR3 coding sequence is TGTGCCACCAGCAGAGATCCGCCGGGTAGGCGGACGAGGGGAGATACGCAGTATTTT.